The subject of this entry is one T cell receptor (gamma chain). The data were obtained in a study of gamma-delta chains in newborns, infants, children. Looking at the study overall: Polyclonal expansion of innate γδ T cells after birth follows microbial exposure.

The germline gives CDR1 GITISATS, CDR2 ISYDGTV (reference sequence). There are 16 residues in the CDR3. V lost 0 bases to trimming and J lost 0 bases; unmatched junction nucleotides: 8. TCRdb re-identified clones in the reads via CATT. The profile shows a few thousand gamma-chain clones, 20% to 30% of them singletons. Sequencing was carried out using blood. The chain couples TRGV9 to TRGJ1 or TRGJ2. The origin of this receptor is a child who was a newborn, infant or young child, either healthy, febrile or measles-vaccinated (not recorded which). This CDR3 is CALWEVRGPNYYKKLF. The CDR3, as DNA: TGTGCCTTGTGGGAGGTGCGCGGCCCGAATTATTATAAGAAACTCTTT.